A selection of T cell receptor beta chains follows, all from one sample in a study of shared clonotypes between healthy human individuals. Method: immunoSEQ multiplex PCR; TCRdb's copy keeps in-frame clones and lacks some. Of 1,500,000 or so clones listed, around 98.5% are singletons. Specimen: naive CD4+ T cells sorted from blood. These receptors were collected from a man aged 25-45 years in good health. The CDR3 runs from the conserved cysteine through the conserved F or W. A D gene is named only where the DNA matches it firmly. Size is stated for part of the rows, as once, few or many counts, or as a class when the clone is expanded.

v_call,d_call,clone_size,j_call,cdr3_length,cdr3_aa,cdr3_nt
TRBV4-3,TRBD1,-,TRBJ2-7,15,CASSQAPGQGYEQYF,TGCGCCAGCAGCCAAGCTCCGGGACAGGGGTACGAGCAGTACTTC
TRBV6-5,TRBD1,-,TRBJ1-1,13,CASSSPGTGEAFF,TGTGCCAGCAGTAGTCCCGGGACAGGGGAAGCTTTCTTT
TRBV19,-,-,TRBJ2-7,14,CASSTQGGTYEQYF,TGTGCCAGTAGTACCCAAGGCGGGACATACGAGCAGTACTTC
TRBV28,-,-,TRBJ2-7,13,CASSLMGPYEQYF,TGTGCCAGCAGTTTAATGGGCCCCTACGAGCAGTACTTC
TRBV7-2,TRBD2,-,TRBJ2-7,15,CASSLRLAGSYEQYF,TGTGCCAGCAGCCTCCGGCTAGCGGGCTCCTACGAGCAGTACTTC
TRBV28,-,-,TRBJ2-7,12,CASRWTVGEQYF,TGTGCCAGCAGGTGGACAGTAGGCGAGCAGTACTTC
TRBV7-8,-,-,TRBJ1-1,14,CASSKRRGRIEAFF,TGTGCCAGCAGCAAACGAAGGGGACGGATTGAAGCTTTCTTT
TRBV15,-,-,TRBJ2-7,14,CATSTRGSFYEQYF,TGTGCCACCAGCACCCGGGGGTCCTTCTACGAGCAGTACTTC
TRBV11-3,TRBD2,-,TRBJ2-1,15,CASSTGTSDYNEQFF,TGTGCCAGCAGCACGGGGACTAGCGACTACAATGAGCAGTTCTTC
TRBV4-2,-,-,TRBJ2-7,14,CASSRRLSAHEQYF,TGTGCCAGCAGCCGGAGGTTATCTGCCCACGAGCAGTACTTC
TRBV28,TRBD1,-,TRBJ2-7,17,CASSFNFRDSNYHEQYF,TGTGCCAGCAGTTTCAATTTCCGGGACAGCAATTATCACGAGCAGTACTTC
TRBV5-1,-,once,TRBJ1-1,15,CASSFSGTLNTEAFF,TGCGCCAGCAGCTTTTCCGGGACGCTGAACACTGAAGCCTTCTTT
TRBV18,-,-,TRBJ2-5,15,CASSPLAGSAETQYF,TGTGCCAGCTCACCACTGGCAGGGTCCGCAGAGACCCAGTACTTC
TRBV7-8,-,once,TRBJ1-4,15,CASSLAGRTRGKLFF,TGTGCCAGCAGCTTAGCGGGCCGCACCCGGGGAAAACTGTTTTTT
TRBV7-9,-,-,TRBJ1-5,15,CASSSLGDSSQPQHF,TGTGCCAGCAGCTCACTCGGGGACTCGAGTCAGCCCCAGCATTTT
TRBV29-1,-,-,TRBJ1-2,13,CSVDLGQFYGYTF,TGCAGCGTTGATCTTGGGCAGTTCTATGGCTACACCTTC
TRBV9,-,-,TRBJ2-1,17,CASSVAFRRVGWDEQFF,TGTGCCAGCAGCGTAGCTTTCCGACGTGTGGGATGGGATGAGCAGTTCTTC
TRBV7-9,TRBD2,-,TRBJ2-7,15,CASSLRTSGRYEQYF,TGTGCCAGCAGCCTTCGGACTAGCGGCCGCTACGAGCAGTACTTC
TRBV19,-,-,TRBJ2-7,14,CASKHSDNPYEQYF,TGTGCCAGTAAGCATTCGGACAACCCCTACGAGCAGTACTTC
TRBV19,-,-,TRBJ1-5,15,CASSIDGYKDQPQHF,TGTGCCAGTAGTATAGACGGTTACAAGGATCAGCCCCAGCATTTT
TRBV7-9,TRBD2,-,TRBJ2-1,14,CASSLVGLAGEQFF,TGTGCCAGCAGCTTAGTAGGGCTAGCGGGAGAGCAGTTCTTC
TRBV9,-,-,TRBJ2-7,18,CASSSTPGLDPRGDEQYF,TGTGCCAGCAGCTCTACTCCGGGACTAGACCCCAGGGGGGACGAGCAGTACTTC
TRBV5-1,TRBD1,-,TRBJ2-7,17,CASSQSPAGTGPVEQYF,TGCGCCAGCAGCCAAAGTCCCGCCGGGACAGGGCCGGTCGAGCAGTACTTC
TRBV9,-,-,TRBJ1-3,16,CASSVGPESSGNTIYF,TGTGCCAGCAGCGTAGGTCCTGAGAGCTCTGGAAACACCATATATTTT
TRBV7-8,-,-,TRBJ2-7,15,CASSLSIGGNYEQYF,TGTGCCAGCAGCTTATCAATAGGCGGGAACTACGAGCAGTACTTC
TRBV5-8,-,-,TRBJ1-4,12,CASSKDPEKLFF,TGTGCCAGCAGCAAGGACCCAGAAAAACTGTTTTTT
TRBV9,TRBD2,-,TRBJ2-1,16,CASSVTSGSSDNEQFF,TGTGCCAGCAGCGTTACTAGCGGGAGTAGTGACAATGAGCAGTTCTTC
TRBV18,TRBD1,-,TRBJ1-5,16,CASSPGTGWNNQPQHF,TGTGCCAGCTCACCAGGGACAGGGTGGAACAATCAGCCCCAGCATTTT
TRBV6-6,-,-,TRBJ2-5,15,CASSHLLGGQETQYF,TGTGCCAGCAGTCACCTTTTGGGGGGCCAAGAGACCCAGTACTTC
TRBV7-7,-,-,TRBJ2-1,16,CASSPRSGSSYNEQFF,TGTGCCAGCAGCCCACGAAGCGGAAGCTCCTACAATGAGCAGTTCTTC
TRBV7-9,TRBD2,-,TRBJ2-7,14,CASSLRRESHEQYF,TGTGCCAGCAGCTTAAGGCGGGAGTCTCACGAGCAGTACTTC
TRBV9,-,-,TRBJ1-1,15,CASSVAPTMNTEAFF,TGTGCCAGCAGCGTAGCCCCTACTATGAACACTGAAGCTTTCTTT
TRBV29-1,-,-,TRBJ2-1,16,CSVEDSLLVGYNEQFF,TGCAGCGTTGAAGATTCATTACTAGTAGGCTACAATGAGCAGTTCTTC
TRBV10-3,-,-,TRBJ2-5,12,CAIRSQGETQYF,TGTGCCATCAGAAGCCAGGGAGAGACCCAGTACTTC
TRBV15,-,once,TRBJ2-7,14,CATSRGARQYEQYF,TGTGCCACCAGCAGAGGGGCCCGACAGTACGAGCAGTACTTC
TRBV6-6,-,-,TRBJ1-5,15,CASSYDGGGNQPQHF,TGTGCCAGCAGTTACGATGGGGGGGGCAATCAGCCCCAGCATTTT
TRBV9,TRBD1,-,TRBJ2-5,14,CASSAKDRWETQYF,TGTGCCAGCAGCGCGAAGGACAGGTGGGAGACCCAGTACTTC
TRBV9,TRBD2,-,TRBJ2-2,16,CASSATSTANTGELFF,TGTGCCAGCAGCGCGACTAGCACAGCGAACACCGGGGAGCTGTTTTTT
TRBV5-1,TRBD1,-,TRBJ1-2,14,CASSTGQESFGYTF,TGCGCCAGCAGCACTGGACAGGAATCTTTCGGCTACACCTTC
TRBV2,-,-,TRBJ2-3,11,CASSEPDTQYF,TGTGCCAGCAGTGAGCCAGATACGCAGTATTTT
TRBV7-8,-,-,TRBJ1-2,15,CASSQGGRPFYGYTF,TGTGCCAGCAGCCAGGGAGGGAGGCCCTTCTATGGCTACACCTTC
TRBV7-9,-,-,TRBJ2-1,14,CASSLTRTTHEQFF,TGTGCCAGCAGCTTAACCCGGACTACTCATGAGCAGTTCTTC
TRBV2,-,-,TRBJ2-3,10,CASRGLAQYF,TGTGCCAGCAGGGGACTGGCGCAGTATTTT
TRBV5-4,TRBD2,-,TRBJ2-1,16,CASSLGAGREGHEQFF,TGTGCCAGCAGCTTGGGGGCCGGGCGGGAGGGTCATGAGCAGTTCTTC
TRBV10-1,-,-,TRBJ2-7,13,CASRVATPYEQYF,TGCGCCAGCAGGGTAGCGACTCCCTACGAGCAGTACTTC
TRBV6-6,TRBD1,-,TRBJ1-5,15,CASSTGTGVNQPQHF,TGTGCCAGCAGTACCGGGACAGGGGTCAATCAGCCCCAGCATTTT
TRBV11-3,-,-,TRBJ2-7,13,CASSLGERNEQYF,TGTGCCAGCAGCTTAGGAGAGAGGAACGAGCAGTACTTC
TRBV9,TRBD2,-,TRBJ2-7,17,CASSVGGLAVPDHEQYF,TGTGCCAGCAGCGTAGGTGGACTAGCGGTGCCGGACCACGAGCAGTACTTC
TRBV5-1,-,-,TRBJ1-2,17,CASSDGTPRLTLYGYTF,TGCGCCAGCAGCGACGGGACGCCCCGACTGACTCTCTATGGCTACACCTTC
TRBV18,TRBD1,-,TRBJ2-3,15,CASSARQGSTDTQYF,TGTGCCAGCTCAGCCCGACAGGGCTCCACAGATACGCAGTATTTT
TRBV7-6,-,-,TRBJ2-2,16,CASSPRQGENTGELFF,TGTGCCAGCAGCCCCAGACAAGGGGAGAACACCGGGGAGCTGTTTTTT
TRBV18,-,once,TRBJ1-2,14,CASSKEQENYGYTF,TGTGCCAGCTCAAAGGAACAGGAGAACTATGGCTACACCTTC
TRBV2,-,-,TRBJ1-2,14,CASSLGGEDYGYTF,TGTGCCAGCAGCCTTGGGGGGGAAGACTATGGCTACACCTTC
TRBV2,-,-,TRBJ2-1,15,CASSEDGISYNEQFF,TGTGCCAGCAGTGAAGACGGGATATCCTACAATGAGCAGTTCTTC
TRBV5-1,TRBD1,-,TRBJ2-7,14,CASSPGQGFNEQYF,TGCGCCAGCAGCCCCGGACAGGGATTCAACGAGCAGTACTTC
TRBV15,TRBD1,-,TRBJ2-5,15,CATSRDRTGQETQYF,TGTGCCACCAGCAGAGATAGGACAGGGCAAGAGACCCAGTACTTC
TRBV29-1,-,-,TRBJ2-3,15,CSVEGLPPVTDTQYF,TGCAGCGTTGAGGGTCTCCCCCCAGTTACAGATACGCAGTATTTT
TRBV9,-,-,TRBJ1-2,14,CASSVGEGHYGYTF,TGTGCCAGCAGCGTAGGAGAAGGTCACTATGGCTACACCTTC
TRBV29-1,-,-,TRBJ2-3,13,CSVELISTDTQYF,TGCAGCGTTGAGCTGATTAGCACAGATACGCAGTATTTT